A selection of T cell receptor beta chains follows, all from one sample in a study of cytomegalovirus exposure and HLA in healthy donors. Method: immunoSEQ multiplex PCR; TCRdb's copy keeps in-frame clones and lacks some. Altogether tens of thousands of clones are present, roughly 61% being singletons, with the ten largest covering approximately 15%. Sequenced input: PBMCs. The receptor set was obtained from a woman aged 40 to 49 in good health and CMV-seropositive. Both conserved end residues are part of each CDR3. D genes are given only for firm matches. Not all rows give a size; the values are once, few, many and, for expanded clones, a class.

TRBJ2-1 TRBV7-9 - - CASSLQVGGRDEQFF TGTGCCAGCAGCTTACAAGTAGGGGGTAGGGATGAGCAGTTCTTC
TRBJ2-1 TRBV15 few - CATSRAKMISYNEQFF TGTGCCACCAGCAGAGCTAAGATGATCTCCTACAATGAGCAGTTCTTC
TRBJ1-5 TRBV19 few - CASSIGQNQPQHF TGTGCCAGTAGTATAGGTCAAAATCAGCCCCAGCATTTT
TRBJ2-4 TRBV29-1 few - CSVEGDLAKNIQYF TGCAGCGTTGAGGGGGACTTAGCCAAAAACATTCAGTACTTC
TRBJ1-6 TRBV5-1 few TRBD1 CASSSDRGRDNSPLHF TGCGCCAGCAGCTCTGACAGGGGTCGGGATAATTCACCCCTCCACTTT
TRBJ1-5 TRBV6-1 - - CASSELAGGPDTQHF TGTGCCAGCAGTGAACTAGCGGGAGGGCCAGATACGCAGCATTTT
TRBJ1-4 TRBV4-3 - TRBD1 CASSQTGTGNEKLFF TGCGCCAGCAGCCAGACCGGGACAGGGAATGAAAAACTGTTTTTT
TRBJ2-7 TRBV11-2 - TRBD2 CASSSPRTRSYEQYF TGTGCCAGCAGCTCACCAAGGACTAGGTCCTACGAGCAGTACTTC
TRBJ2-7 TRBV18 once TRBD2 CASSPQRREVSYEQYF TGTGCCAGCTCACCCCAGAGGCGGGAGGTCTCCTACGAGCAGTACTTC
TRBJ1-1 TRBV27 - - CASSKQGPTEAFF TGTGCCAGCAGTAAACAGGGACCGACTGAAGCTTTCTTT
TRBJ2-2 TRBV27 few - CASEGAGELFF TGTGCCAGCGAGGGGGCCGGGGAGCTGTTTTTT
TRBJ1-3 TRBV6-6 - TRBD1 CASKGQASSGNTIYF TGTGCCAGCAAGGGACAGGCCTCCTCTGGAAACACCATATATTTT
TRBJ2-1 TRBV5-6 - TRBD2 CASSLVAGGPNEQFF TGTGCCAGCAGCCTCGTAGCGGGAGGGCCGAATGAGCAGTTCTTC
TRBJ2-7 TRBV4-3 few - CASSQDRTNPEEQYF TGCGCCAGCAGCCAAGATAGAACTAACCCGGAGGAGCAGTACTTC
TRBJ2-2 TRBV9 - TRBD1 CASRRQGTTGELFF TGTGCCAGCAGAAGACAGGGCACCACCGGGGAGCTGTTTTTT
TRBJ2-7 TRBV29-1 - - CSVGGGPYEQYF TGCAGCGTTGGGGGGGGGCCCTACGAGCAGTACTTC
TRBJ1-1 TRBV7-2 once - CASSFNWNTEAFF TGTGCCAGCAGCTTTAATTGGAACACTGAAGCTTTCTTT
TRBJ2-1 TRBV5-4 - TRBD2 CASSFTPGTTYNEQFF TGTGCCAGCAGCTTTACCCCCGGGACTACCTACAATGAGCAGTTCTTC
TRBJ1-1 TRBV20-1 - - CSASPRSEAFF TGCAGTGCTAGCCCGAGGTCTGAAGCTTTCTTT
TRBJ1-4 TRBV23-1 once - CASSPFPRDCDFGKLFF TGCGCCAGCAGTCCGTTCCCCCGGGACTGCGATTTCGGAAAACTGTTTTTT
TRBJ1-1 TRBV15 - TRBD1 CATSRKTGDFTEAFF TGTGCCACCAGCAGGAAAACAGGGGACTTCACTGAAGCTTTCTTT
TRBJ2-6 TRBV6-1 few TRBD1 CASSDTGVGANVLTF TGTGCCAGCAGTGATACAGGGGTTGGGGCCAACGTCCTGACTTTC
TRBJ1-2 TRBV7-9 - - CASSDDTGTIYGYTF TGTGCCAGCAGCGACGACACCGGGACAATCTATGGCTACACCTTC
TRBJ2-2 TRBV11-3 - TRBD1 CASSFGTGGIGELFF TGTGCCAGCAGCTTTGGGACAGGGGGTATCGGGGAGCTGTTTTTT
TRBJ1-1 TRBV19 - TRBD1 CASSISGTGGTEAFF TGTGCCAGTAGTATTTCCGGGACAGGGGGCACTGAAGCTTTCTTT
TRBJ2-7 TRBV7-2 - TRBD1 CASSFAGQGIGEQYF TGTGCCAGCAGCTTTGCGGGACAGGGGATCGGCGAGCAGTACTTC
TRBJ2-2 TRBV28 - - CASSSTGTSLGELFF TGTGCCAGCAGTTCAACCGGGACATCTCTTGGGGAGCTGTTTTTT
TRBJ1-1 TRBV28 once - CASSLRRENTEAFF TGTGCCAGCAGTTTGCGGCGGGAGAACACTGAAGCTTTCTTT
TRBJ2-4 TRBV7-8 - - CASSLYLLDIQYF TGTGCCAGCAGCTTATATCTACTAGACATTCAGTACTTC
TRBJ2-5 TRBV28 once TRBD1 CASSLPPTGTETQYF TGTGCCAGCAGCCTACCCCCGACAGGGACGGAGACCCAGTACTTC
TRBJ2-1 TRBV2 - - CASSMWEKQFF TGTGCCAGCAGTATGTGGGAGAAGCAGTTCTTC
TRBJ1-2 TRBV28 - - CASGKGVNYGYTF TGTGCCAGTGGAAAGGGGGTTAACTATGGCTACACCTTC
TRBJ1-3 TRBV7-8 - - CASSPAGQVNTIYF TGTGCCAGCAGCCCCGCTGGGCAGGTGAACACCATATATTTT
TRBJ2-7 TRBV4-1 - - CASSQILGTQYEQYF TGCGCCAGCAGCCAGATCCTCGGGACACAATACGAGCAGTACTTC
TRBJ1-4 TRBV5-4 - TRBD1 CASSPGGTANEKLFF TGTGCCAGCAGCCCGGGGGGGACAGCTAATGAAAAACTGTTTTTT
TRBJ1-2 TRBV5-1 - TRBD1 CASSLEEGADGYTF TGCGCCAGCAGCTTGGAAGAGGGGGCGGATGGCTACACCTTC
TRBJ2-2 TRBV12-5 - TRBD2 CASGLSHGGRGEDGELFF TGTGCTAGTGGTTTAAGTCACGGCGGGAGGGGGGAAGACGGGGAGCTGTTTTTT
TRBJ1-1 TRBV29-1 - - CSVGGAPPEAFF TGCAGCGTGGGGGGGGCGCCTCCTGAAGCTTTCTTT
TRBJ2-1 TRBV18 - TRBD2 CASSPPKFSSGRIYNEQFF TGTGCCAGCTCACCACCGAAGTTCTCTAGCGGGAGGATTTACAATGAGCAGTTCTTC
TRBJ2-1 TRBV6-6 few TRBD2 CASSKAGAAHNEQFF TGTGCCAGCAGTAAAGCGGGAGCTGCCCACAATGAGCAGTTCTTC
TRBJ1-5 TRBV7-8 - TRBD1 CATSDRANQPQHF TGTGCCACCTCGGACAGGGCCAATCAGCCCCAGCATTTT
TRBJ1-5 TRBV7-2 - TRBD1 CASSARTGGDQPQHF TGTGCCAGCAGCGCTAGGACAGGGGGAGATCAGCCCCAGCATTTT
TRBJ2-5 TRBV7-9 few TRBD2 CASSSSGIQETQYF TGTGCCAGCAGCTCTAGCGGGATCCAAGAGACCCAGTACTTC
TRBJ1-2 TRBV5-1 - - CASSLPGDYGYTF TGCGCCAGCAGCTTGCCAGGGGACTATGGCTACACCTTC
TRBJ2-5 TRBV19 - TRBD1 CASSRGQEETQYF TGTGCCAGTAGTAGAGGACAGGAAGAGACCCAGTACTTC
TRBJ2-4 TRBV4-3 medium-sized - CASSPEEDPRNIQYF TGCGCCAGCAGCCCGGAGGAGGACCCTCGGAACATTCAGTACTTC
TRBJ2-1 TRBV7-9 - - CASSLQGNNEQFF TGTGCCAGCAGCTTACAGGGGAACAATGAGCAGTTCTTC